The T cell receptor (beta chain) described here comes from a study of T cells in Graves' hyperthyroidism and ophthalmopathy. Overall study results and limits: Stable hyperthyroidism and ophthalmopathy were separated using 13 V-J signatures.

Concerning this clonotype itself: Its antigen remains unidentified.

From germline, CDR1 is SNHLY and CDR2 FYNNEI. The V segment lost 7 bases and the J segment 2 bases; nucleotides outside the gene matches: 9. The CDR3 is 15 amino acids. There were TCR beta CDR3 regions amplified from RNA transcripts. The HTBI primer set drove a first-round RT-PCR of the TCR CDR3. MiXCR, applied by TCRdb to the multiplex PCR reads, yields one record per CDR3 protein. The data hold hundreds of thousands of distinct CDR3 sequences, with about 17% observed a single time. The source of the PBMCs was approximately 9.5 ml of fresh peripheral blood. What was sequenced was blood. The chain employs TRBV2 and TRBJ2-7, with 9 bases identical to TRBD2. The source is a woman in her forties or fifties with Graves' hyperthyroidism that later progressed to Graves' ophthalmopathy. CDR3 coding DNA: TGTGCCAGCATCGGCGGGGGGGCGAGGACCTACGAGCAGTACTTC. Its protein is CASIGGGARTYEQYF.